The text below deals with one T cell receptor beta chain. The antigen remains undetermined. TCRdb keeps only in-frame clones here, not all; method: immunoSEQ multiplex PCR. The repertoire holds approximately 130,000 clones, with around 90% as singletons. The record originates from a study of graft-versus-host responses after intestinal transplantation. Study context: Recipients received multivisceral, liver-intestinal, or isolated intestinal transplants. Study-level results: Peak circulating GvH clone levels tracked with early post-transplant HvG declines.

V gave up 3 bases and J gave up 3 bases; unmatched junction bases: 0. CDR1 and CDR2 from the germline V gene are LNHNV and YYDKDF (reference sequence). The CDR3 is made up of 13 amino acids. The chain combines TRBV15 with TRBJ2-3; 7 bases agree with TRBD1. The TCR comes from a human donor who received an intestinal transplant. The sample consisted of unstimulated CD4+ T cells sorted from spleen or lymph node cells, taken before intestinal transplant. The chain's CDR3 is CATSRGQTDTQYF. The CDR3, as DNA: TGTGCCACCAGCAGGGGACAGACAGATACGCAGTATTTT.